A single sample gave rise to the 15 T cell receptor beta chains below, sequenced in a study of cytomegalovirus exposure and HLA in healthy donors. Primers for the PCR totalled 60 Vbeta and 13 Jbeta. Some clones are missing from TCRdb's copy, which holds only in-frame ones; the method was immunoSEQ multiplex PCR. The sample lists 160,000 or so clones; around four fifths were seen once. Specimen: PBMCs. The origin of the receptors is a man between 18 and 29 years old in good health and CMV-seropositive.

This clone was detected only a few times. The chain carries TRBV9 and TRBJ1-1; weak D call: TRBD1 (6 bases). Deletions cut 4 bases from V and 0 bases from J, with 10 bases between. CDR1 is SGDLS and CDR2 is YYNGEE in the germline V gene. This CDR3 has 14 amino acids. CDR3 bases: TGTGCCAGCAGCAGAACAGGGCTGAACACTGAAGCTTTCTTT. This translates into CASSRTGLNTEAFF. Drawing the rest from reference TRBV9 and TRBJ1-1, the complete variable domain is DSGVTQTPKHLITATGQRVTLRCSPRSGDLSVYWYQQSLDQGLQFLIQYYNGEERAKGNILERFSAQQFPDLHSELNLSSLELGDSALYFCASSRTGLNTEAFFGQGTRLTVV.

The CDR3 sequence: CASSLQVLTEAFF. The CDR3 DNA reads as TGTGCCAGCAGCTTACAGGTTCTAACTGAAGCTTTCTTT. The rearrangement joins TRBV11-2 to TRBJ1-1; no clear D. CDR1 and CDR2 from the germline V gene are SGHAT and FQNNGV. The CDR3 has 13 amino acids. V was cut by 2 bases and J by 5 bases, with 9 bases left in between.

V is TRBV4-2 and J is TRBJ1-1; 7 nucleotides match TRBD1. The length of the CDR3 is 14 residues. Per germline, CDR1 LGHNA and CDR2 YNFKEQ. The junction had 5 bases not matched to a gene; V was cut back by 6 bases and J by 1 base. CDR3 DNA sequence: TGTGCCAGCAGACTCAGACAGGGGAACACTGAAGCTTTCTTT. Translation: CASRLRQGNTEAFF.

In this sample, this clone turned up once. V is TRBV7-2 and J is TRBJ1-4; D remains unclear. CDR3 size: 15 residues. Trimming took off 4 bases at V and 5 bases at J, with 14 bases between the two ends. CDR1 is SGHTA, CDR2 FQGNSA, per germline. The CDR3 sequence: CASSSGNAGNEKLFF. The CDR3 DNA reads TGTGCCAGCAGCTCGGGGAACGCGGGAAATGAAAAACTGTTTTTT.

This chain links TRBV5-1 with TRBJ1-5, with D maybe TRBD1 (6 bases). Per the germline V gene, CDR1 is SGHRS and CDR2 is YFSETQ. There are 15 residues in the CDR3. Trimming cost V 2 bases and J 1 base, with 10 bases left between them. This CDR3 reads CASSLTTGSNQPQHF. CDR3 nucleotides: TGCGCCAGCAGCTTAACTACAGGGAGCAATCAGCCCCAGCATTTT.

The rearrangement uses TRBV7-2 and TRBJ1-1; no firm D call. V shed 6 bases and J shed 4 bases, with 12 bases lying between them. The CDR3 sequence is 13 residues long. Germline loops: CDR1 SGHTA, CDR2 FQGNSA. CDR3 nucleotide sequence: TGTGCCAGCAGAGTTTCTTTGAGCACTGAAGCTTTCTTT. Its protein product is CASRVSLSTEAFF.

This clone was detected only a few times. The gene calls are TRBV7-9 and TRBJ2-3; the D gene is possibly TRBD2 (6 bases). The V and J ends lost 2 bases and 4 bases respectively, with 16 bases between them. The germline gives CDR1 SEHNR, CDR2 FQNEAQ (reference sequence). The CDR3 is 16 residues long. The CDR3 DNA is TGTGCCAGCAGCTTACGCTTAGTGGGGGACTCAGATACGCAGTATTTT. This sequence encodes CASSLRLVGDSDTQYF. The variable domain in full, with the rest retrieved from reference TRBV7-9 and TRBJ2-3, is DTGVSQNPRHKITKRGQNVTFRCDPISEHNRLYWYRQTLGQGPEFLTYFQNEAQLEKSRLLSDRFSAERPKGSFSTLEIQRTEQGDSAMYLCASSLRLVGDSDTQYFGPGTRLTVL.

The V and J genes are TRBV7-8 and TRBJ1-4, with D possibly TRBD1 on 6 matching bases. Germline lookup yields CDR1 SGHVS and CDR2 FQNEAQ. The CDR3 consists of 14 residues. V gave up 4 bases and J gave up 7 bases, with 13 bases separating them. The CDR3 bases are TGTGCCAGCAGCTCCTCAGGGGAAGGTGAAAAACTGTTTTTT. Translating gives CASSSSGEGEKLFF.

The rearrangement joins TRBV5-6 to TRBJ2-2; D possibly corresponds to TRBD1 (5 bases). CDR3 length: 12 amino acids. CDR1 and CDR2 (germline): SGHDT, YYEEEE. The germline V and J ends were trimmed by 2 bases and 6 bases, with 5 bases remaining between them. In DNA form, the CDR3 reads TGTGCCAGCAGCTTAGGGGCCGGGGAGCTGTTTTTT. It specifies CASSLGAGELFF.

The rearrangement uses TRBV10-3 and TRBJ1-1; TRBD1 matches at 7 bases. This CDR3 is 13 amino acids long. From germline, CDR1 is ENHRY and CDR2 SYGVKD. The J segment lost 0 bases and the V segment lost 10 bases, leaving 5 bases of the junction unmatched. As DNA, the CDR3 is TGTGCCACCCTGGGACAGATGAACACTGAAGCTTTCTTT. This encodes CATLGQMNTEAFF.

The chain uses TRBV2 and TRBJ2-7; D is perhaps TRBD1 (5 bases). In germline, CDR1 is SNHLY, CDR2 FYNNEI. Trimming took off 0 bases at V and 0 bases at J, with 6 bases between the two ends. CDR3 length: 14 residues. The CDR3 DNA sequence: TGTGCCAGCAGTGAAGCCGACAGCTCCTACGAGCAGTACTTC. It encodes CASSEADSSYEQYF.

CDR3 coding DNA: TGTGCCAGCAGCTTACTCGGACAGGGGGTTAGCAATGAGCAGTTCTTC. It codes for CASSLLGQGVSNEQFF. This sequence joins TRBV7-3 and TRBJ2-1; 10 bases are shared with TRBD1. Germline V lookup: CDR1 SGHTA, CDR2 FQGTGA. V lost 2 bases, J lost 6 bases, and 7 bases stayed unmatched. The CDR3 loop spans 16 amino acids.

The rearrangement links TRBV5-1 to TRBJ1-1, with TRBD1 identical over 10 bases. Germline V gene lookup returns CDR1 SGHRS and CDR2 YFSETQ. The CDR3 runs 17 residues. Trimming removed 4 bases from V and 5 bases from J; junction bases left unmatched: 14. The CDR3 sequence is CASSHLGTGVEKTEAFF. CDR3 sequence (DNA): TGCGCCAGCAGCCACCTCGGGACAGGGGTTGAAAAAACTGAAGCTTTCTTT.

The chain couples TRBV5-1 to TRBJ2-7; a weak D match, TRBD2 (5 bases). Looked up from germline, CDR1 is SGHRS and CDR2 is YFSETQ. V lost 4 bases and J 3 bases, leaving 17 bases between the germline ends. The CDR3 loop spans 15 amino acids. The CDR3 region has the DNA TGCGCCAGCAGCCCCGGGGAAAACACCGACTACGAGCAGTACTTC. It specifies CASSPGENTDYEQYF.

This clone was seen a handful of times. The chain uses TRBV7-2 and TRBJ1-5; D is uncertain. CDR1 is SGHTA and CDR2 is FQGNSA in the germline V gene. The V end lost 3 bases, the J end lost 5 bases, and 14 bases lay between the germline ends. The CDR3 consists of 15 residues. Here the CDR3 reads CASSFWAGSYQPQHF. The CDR3 DNA reads TGTGCCAGCAGCTTTTGGGCCGGGAGTTATCAGCCCCAGCATTTT.